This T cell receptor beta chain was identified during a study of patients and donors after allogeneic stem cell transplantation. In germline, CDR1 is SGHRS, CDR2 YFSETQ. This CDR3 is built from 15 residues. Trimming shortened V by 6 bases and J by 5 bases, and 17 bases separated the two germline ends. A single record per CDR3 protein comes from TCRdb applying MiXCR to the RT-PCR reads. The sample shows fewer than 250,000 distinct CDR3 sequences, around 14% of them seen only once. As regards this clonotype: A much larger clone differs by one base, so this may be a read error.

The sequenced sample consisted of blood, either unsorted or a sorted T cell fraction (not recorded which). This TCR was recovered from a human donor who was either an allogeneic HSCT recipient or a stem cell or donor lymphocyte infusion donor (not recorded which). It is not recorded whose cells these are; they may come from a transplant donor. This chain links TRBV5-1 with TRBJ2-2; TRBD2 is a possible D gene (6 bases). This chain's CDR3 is CASMGGSGQTGELFF. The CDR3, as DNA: TGCGCCAGCATGGGAGGTAGCGGTCAAACCGGGGAGCTGTTTTTT.